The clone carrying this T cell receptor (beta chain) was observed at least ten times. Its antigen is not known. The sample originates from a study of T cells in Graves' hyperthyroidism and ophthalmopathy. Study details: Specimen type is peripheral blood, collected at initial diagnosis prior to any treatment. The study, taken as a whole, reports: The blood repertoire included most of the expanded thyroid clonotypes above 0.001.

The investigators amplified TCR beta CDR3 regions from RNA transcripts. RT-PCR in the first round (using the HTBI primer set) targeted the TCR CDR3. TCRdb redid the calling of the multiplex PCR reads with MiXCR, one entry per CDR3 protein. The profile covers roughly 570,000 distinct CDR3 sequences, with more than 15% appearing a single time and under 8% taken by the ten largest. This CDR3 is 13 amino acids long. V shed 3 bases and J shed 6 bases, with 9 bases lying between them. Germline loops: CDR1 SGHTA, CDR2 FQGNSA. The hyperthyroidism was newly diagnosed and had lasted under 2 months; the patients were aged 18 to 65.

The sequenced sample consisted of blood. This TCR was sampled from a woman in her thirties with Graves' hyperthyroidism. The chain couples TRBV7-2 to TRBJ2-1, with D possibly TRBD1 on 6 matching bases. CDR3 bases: TGTGCCAGCAGCTTCACGGACAGCAATGAGCAGTTCTTC. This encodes CASSFTDSNEQFF.